This T cell receptor (beta chain) was sequenced for a study of T cells in Graves' hyperthyroidism and ophthalmopathy. Broader study findings: Separating ophthalmopathy from stable hyperthyroidism was achieved by a 13 V-J model.

This clonotype was seen repeatedly, ten times or more. Its specificity is unknown. Regions amplified from RNA transcripts were the TCR beta CDR3 regions. The primer set for the first-round RT-PCR of the TCR CDR3 was HTBI. TCRdb fed the multiplex PCR reads into MiXCR, producing one record per CDR3 protein. The table has about 210,000 distinct CDR3 sequences, under 20% seen once. Deletions cut 5 bases from V and 5 bases from J, with 36 bases between. The CDR3 loop spans 21 amino acids. Germline V CDR1 and CDR2: SGHVS, FQNEAQ. Patients were aged 18 to 65, had disease duration under 2 months, and had newly diagnosed hyperthyroidism. Clinical symptoms, serum thyroxine and TRAb, thyroid ultrasound and orbital computed tomography together formed the diagnostic basis.

V is TRBV7-8 and J is TRBJ2-5, with D possibly matching TRBD1 (8 bases). The sequenced material came from blood. This clonotype originated in a man aged 45-65 years with Graves' hyperthyroidism. The CDR3 sequence is CASSRDRTLGGRRTSAETQYF. Written as DNA, the CDR3 is TGTGCCAGCAGCCGGGACAGGACCCTCGGGGGGCGGAGGACGTCGGCCGAGACCCAGTACTTC.